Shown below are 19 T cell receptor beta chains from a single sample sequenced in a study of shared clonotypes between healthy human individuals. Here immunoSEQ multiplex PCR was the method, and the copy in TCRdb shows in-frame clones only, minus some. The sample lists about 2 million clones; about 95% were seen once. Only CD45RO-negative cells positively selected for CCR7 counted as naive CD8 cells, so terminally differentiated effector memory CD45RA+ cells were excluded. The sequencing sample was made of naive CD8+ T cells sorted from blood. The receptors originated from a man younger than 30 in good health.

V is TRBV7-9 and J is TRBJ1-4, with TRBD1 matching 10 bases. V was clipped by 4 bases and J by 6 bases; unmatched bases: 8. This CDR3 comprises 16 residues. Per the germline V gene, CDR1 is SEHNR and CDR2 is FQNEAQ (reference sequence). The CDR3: CASSSRRQGAYEKLFF. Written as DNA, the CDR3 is TGTGCCAGCAGCTCCAGGAGACAGGGGGCTTATGAAAAACTGTTTTTT.

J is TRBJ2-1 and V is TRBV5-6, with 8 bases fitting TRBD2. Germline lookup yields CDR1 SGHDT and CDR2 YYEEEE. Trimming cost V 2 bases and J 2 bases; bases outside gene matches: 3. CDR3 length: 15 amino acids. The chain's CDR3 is CASSFLAGPYNEQFF. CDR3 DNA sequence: TGTGCCAGCAGCTTTTTAGCGGGACCCTACAATGAGCAGTTCTTC.

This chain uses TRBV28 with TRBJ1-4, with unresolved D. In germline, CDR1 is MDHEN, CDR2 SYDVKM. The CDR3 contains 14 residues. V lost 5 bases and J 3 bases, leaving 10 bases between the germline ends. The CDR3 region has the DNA TGTGCCAGCAGTCCCGATAGGGCTAATGAAAAACTGTTTTTT. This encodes CASSPDRANEKLFF.

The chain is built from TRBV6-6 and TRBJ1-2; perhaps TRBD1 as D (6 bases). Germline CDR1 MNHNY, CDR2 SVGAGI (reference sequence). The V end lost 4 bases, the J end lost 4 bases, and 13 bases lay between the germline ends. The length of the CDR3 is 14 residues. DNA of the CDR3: TGTGCCAGCAGTTCCGAGGCAGGGGCCTATGGCTACACCTTC. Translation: CASSSEAGAYGYTF.

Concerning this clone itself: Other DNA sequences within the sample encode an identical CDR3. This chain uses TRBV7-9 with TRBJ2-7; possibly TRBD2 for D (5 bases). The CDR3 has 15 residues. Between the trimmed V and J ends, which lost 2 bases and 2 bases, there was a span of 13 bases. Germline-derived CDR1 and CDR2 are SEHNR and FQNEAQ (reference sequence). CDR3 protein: CASSLSSGLAYEQYF. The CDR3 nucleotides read TGTGCCAGCAGCTTATCCAGCGGTTTAGCCTACGAGCAGTACTTC.

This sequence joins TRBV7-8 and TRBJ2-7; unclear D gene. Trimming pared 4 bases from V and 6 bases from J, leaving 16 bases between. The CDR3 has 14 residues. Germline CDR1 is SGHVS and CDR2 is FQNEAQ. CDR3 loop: CASSSRAAVFEQYF. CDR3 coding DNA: TGTGCCAGCAGCTCCCGGGCTGCCGTCTTCGAGCAGTACTTC.

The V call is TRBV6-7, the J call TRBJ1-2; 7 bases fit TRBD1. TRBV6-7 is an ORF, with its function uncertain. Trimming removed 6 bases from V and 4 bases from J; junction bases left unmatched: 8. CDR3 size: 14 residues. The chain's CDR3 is CASSTRGLGYGYTF. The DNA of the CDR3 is TGTGCCAGCAGCACGAGGGGGCTCGGCTATGGCTACACCTTC.

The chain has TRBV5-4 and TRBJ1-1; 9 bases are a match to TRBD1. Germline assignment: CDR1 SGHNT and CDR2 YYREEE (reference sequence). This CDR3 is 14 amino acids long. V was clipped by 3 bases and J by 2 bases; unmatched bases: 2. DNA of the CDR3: TGTGCCAGCAGCTGGGACAGGGCCAACACTGAAGCTTTCTTT. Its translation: CASSWDRANTEAFF. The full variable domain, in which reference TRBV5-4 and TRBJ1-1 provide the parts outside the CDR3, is ETGVTQSPTHLIKTRGQQVTLRCSSQSGHNTVSWYQQALGQGPQFIFQYYREEENGRGNFPPRFSGLQFPNYSSELNVNALELDDSALYLCASSWDRANTEAFFGQGTRLTVV.

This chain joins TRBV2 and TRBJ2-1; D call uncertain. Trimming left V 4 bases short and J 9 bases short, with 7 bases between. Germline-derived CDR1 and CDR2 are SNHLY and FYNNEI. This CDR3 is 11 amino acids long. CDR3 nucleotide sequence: TGTGCCAGCAGTGTGATCTTTGAGCAGTTCTTC. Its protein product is CASSVIFEQFF.

The CDR3: CATPGGANQPQHF. The CDR3, as DNA: TGTGCCACCCCGGGGGGGGCGAACCAGCCCCAGCATTTT. V gene TRBV9 combines with J gene TRBJ1-5; D possibly corresponds to TRBD1 (6 bases). The CDR3 covers 13 residues. The V and J ends lost 9 bases and 7 bases respectively, with 17 bases between them. CDR1 SGDLS and CDR2 YYNGEE come from the germline V gene.

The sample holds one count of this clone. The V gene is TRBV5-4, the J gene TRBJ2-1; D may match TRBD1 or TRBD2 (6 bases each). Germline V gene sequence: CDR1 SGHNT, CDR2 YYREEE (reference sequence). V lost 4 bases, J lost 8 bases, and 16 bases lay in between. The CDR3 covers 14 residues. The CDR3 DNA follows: TGTGCCAGCAGCCCCGAGGGGGGCTCATATGAGCAGTTCTTC. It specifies CASSPEGGSYEQFF.

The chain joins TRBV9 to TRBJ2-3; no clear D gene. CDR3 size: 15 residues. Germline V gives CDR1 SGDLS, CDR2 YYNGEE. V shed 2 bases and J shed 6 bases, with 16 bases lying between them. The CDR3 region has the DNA TGTGCCAGCAGCGTTGACTGGGGATCCATCGATACGCAGTATTTT. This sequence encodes CASSVDWGSIDTQYF.

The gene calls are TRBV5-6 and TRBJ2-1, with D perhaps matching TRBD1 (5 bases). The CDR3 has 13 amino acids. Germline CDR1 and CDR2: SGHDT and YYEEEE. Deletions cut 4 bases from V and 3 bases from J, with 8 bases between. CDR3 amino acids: CASSMTVYNEQFF. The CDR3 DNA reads TGTGCCAGCAGCATGACAGTCTACAATGAGCAGTTCTTC.

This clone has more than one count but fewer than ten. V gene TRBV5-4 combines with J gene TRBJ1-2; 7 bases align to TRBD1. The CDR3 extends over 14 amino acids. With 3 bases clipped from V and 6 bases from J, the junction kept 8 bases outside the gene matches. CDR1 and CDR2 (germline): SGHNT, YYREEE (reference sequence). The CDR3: CASSSRTGSDGYTF. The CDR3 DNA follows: TGTGCCAGCAGCTCTAGGACAGGTTCGGATGGCTACACCTTC. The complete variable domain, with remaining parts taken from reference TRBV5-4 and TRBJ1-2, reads ETGVTQSPTHLIKTRGQQVTLRCSSQSGHNTVSWYQQALGQGPQFIFQYYREEENGRGNFPPRFSGLQFPNYSSELNVNALELDDSALYLCASSSRTGSDGYTFGSGTRLTVV.

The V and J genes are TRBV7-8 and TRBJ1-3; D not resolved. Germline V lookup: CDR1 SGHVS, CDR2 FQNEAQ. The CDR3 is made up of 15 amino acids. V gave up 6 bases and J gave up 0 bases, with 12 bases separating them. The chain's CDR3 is CASRSSLNSGNTIYF. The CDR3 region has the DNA TGTGCCAGCAGGTCAAGTTTAAACTCTGGAAACACCATATATTTT.

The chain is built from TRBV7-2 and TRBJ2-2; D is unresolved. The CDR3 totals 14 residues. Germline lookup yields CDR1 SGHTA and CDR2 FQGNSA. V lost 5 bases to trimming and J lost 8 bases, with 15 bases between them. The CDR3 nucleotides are TGTGCCAGCAGCCCCGGGCCCCTCGAAGGGGAGCTGTTTTTT. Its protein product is CASSPGPLEGELFF.

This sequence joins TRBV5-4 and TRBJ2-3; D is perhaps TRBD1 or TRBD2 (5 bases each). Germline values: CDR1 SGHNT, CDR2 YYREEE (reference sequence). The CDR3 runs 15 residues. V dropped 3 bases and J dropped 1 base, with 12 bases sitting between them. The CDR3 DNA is TGTGCCAGCAGCTACGGGGACGCACGCACAGATACGCAGTATTTT. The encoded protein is CASSYGDARTDTQYF.

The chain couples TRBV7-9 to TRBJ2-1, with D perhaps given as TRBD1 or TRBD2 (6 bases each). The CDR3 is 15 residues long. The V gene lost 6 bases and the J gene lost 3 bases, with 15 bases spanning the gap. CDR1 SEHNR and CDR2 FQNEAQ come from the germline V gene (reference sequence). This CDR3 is CASSAPGGLYNEQFF. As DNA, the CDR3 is TGTGCCAGCAGTGCACCTGGGGGGCTCTACAATGAGCAGTTCTTC.

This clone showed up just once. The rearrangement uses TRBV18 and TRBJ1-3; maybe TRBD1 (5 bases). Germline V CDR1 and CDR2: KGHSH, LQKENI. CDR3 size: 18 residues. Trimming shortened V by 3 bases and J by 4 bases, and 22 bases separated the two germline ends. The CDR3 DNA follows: TGTGCCAGCTCACCCCCTCGAGGGGAGGCCCCGCTCGGAAACACCATATATTTT. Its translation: CASSPPRGEAPLGNTIYF.